This T cell receptor beta chain was identified in a study of T cell repertoires in cytomegalovirus infection. On the study more broadly: Selection of CMV epitopes for the study included recently identified HLA-C-restricted and well-studied HLA-B-restricted ones. Findings and limits, study-wide: HLA-C-restricted CMV clonotypes gave the most frequent clonotype in two of eight donors. Identification of carriers of CMV plus the relevant HLA was performed using cumulative public TCR beta family frequency.

This clonotype was seen repeatedly, ten times or more. Antigen unknown. CDR3 size: 14 residues. V was cut by 1 base and J by 3 bases, with 10 bases left in between. Germline CDR1 is SGHVS and CDR2 is FNYEAQ. From the reads, TCRdb called clonotypes with MiXCR, one entry per CDR3 protein. The sample records about 900,000 distinct CDR3 sequences, around 32% being singletons. The TCR sequence derives from a human donor in good health (CMV status not recorded). Some clones in this sample may be carry-over from other donors' samples. The chain carries TRBV7-6 and TRBJ2-7; D not resolved. Specimen: cultured CD8+ T cells from PBMCs, collected from culture after CMV antigen stimulation. The CDR3 region is CASSLGASGYEQYV. In DNA, the CDR3 is TGTGCCAGCAGCTTAGGTGCCTCAGGCTACGAGCAGTACGTC.